This T cell receptor (beta chain) derives from a study of CD8 T cells in Susac syndrome. Sequencing of TCR beta was performed on blood CD8+ T cells and on blood CD4+ T cells. Controls comprised healthy donors matched for age and sex. In contrast to the negatively isolated CD8+ and CD4+ T cells, TEMRA cells were FACS-enriched. Roughly 0.45 to 1 ug RNA was reverse transcribed with random hexamers. With immunoSEQ multiplex PCR, TCR beta CDR3 was amplified across 54 Vbeta and 13 Jbeta. TCRdb reanalysed the immunoSEQ multiplex PCR reads using MiXCR and keeps one entry per CDR3 protein. The sample holds over 120,000 distinct CDR3 sequences, 94% seen once. CDR1 and CDR2 (germline): SGHRS, YFSETQ. The V gene lost 0 bases and the J gene lost 8 bases, with 14 bases spanning the gap. The CDR3 totals 15 residues.

The specimen was CD4+ T cells from PBMCs. This sequence originates from a human donor in good health. The gene calls are TRBV5-1 and TRBJ2-2; no reliable D call. CDR3 DNA: TGCGCCAGCAGCTTGGCCCTAGGTGCCGAAGGGGAGCTGTTTTTT. It encodes CASSLALGAEGELFF.